Listed below are T cell receptor beta chains from one sample, sequenced in a study of beta chain features in type 1 diabetes. Assay used: immunoSEQ multiplex PCR; TCRdb lists only in-frame clones, some missing. The sample includes more than 550,000 clones, over 11% of them seen just once. Sequencing used naive CD4+ T cells from blood. These receptors all stem from a man aged 18 to 29 with type 1 diabetes. Each CDR3 is given with its conserved first and last residue. A D gene is named only where the DNA matches it firmly. Only part of the rows carry a size: once, few, many, or a class if the clone is expanded.

CDR3aa: CASGRGPQETQYF
CDR3nt: TGTGCCAGCGGGCGGGGGCCACAAGAGACCCAGTACTTC
j_gene: TRBJ2-5
v_gene: TRBV2
d_gene: NA
abundance: few

CDR3aa: CASSKDHSGNTIYF
CDR3nt: TGTGCCAGCAGTAAGGACCACTCTGGAAACACCATATATTTT
j_gene: TRBJ1-3
v_gene: TRBV6-5
d_gene: NA
abundance: NA

CDR3aa: CATSRDGAVAGELFF
CDR3nt: TGTGCCACCAGCAGAGATGGGGCGGTGGCCGGGGAGCTGTTTTTT
j_gene: TRBJ2-2
v_gene: TRBV15
d_gene: NA
abundance: few

CDR3aa: CASSVTRFFYNEQFF
CDR3nt: TGCGCCAGCAGCGTGACTAGATTTTTCTACAATGAGCAGTTCTTC
j_gene: TRBJ2-1
v_gene: TRBV5-1
d_gene: NA
abundance: NA

CDR3aa: CASSLIKENNEQFF
CDR3nt: TGCGCCAGCAGCTTGATAAAAGAAAACAATGAGCAGTTCTTC
j_gene: TRBJ2-1
v_gene: TRBV5-1
d_gene: NA
abundance: NA

CDR3aa: CASSLAGRAIQETQYF
CDR3nt: TGTGCCAGCAGCTTGGCCGGCAGGGCTATCCAAGAGACCCAGTACTTC
j_gene: TRBJ2-5
v_gene: TRBV5-5
d_gene: NA
abundance: NA

CDR3aa: CASSLNGPEAFF
CDR3nt: TGTGCCAGCAGCTTGAACGGCCCTGAAGCTTTCTTT
j_gene: TRBJ1-1
v_gene: TRBV5-6
d_gene: NA
abundance: few

CDR3aa: CASSVSSGGRYEQYF
CDR3nt: TGTGCCAGCAGCGTATCCAGCGGGGGCCGCTACGAGCAGTACTTC
j_gene: TRBJ2-7
v_gene: TRBV9
d_gene: TRBD2
abundance: few

CDR3aa: CSVCPDSTDTQYF
CDR3nt: TGCAGCGTTTGCCCGGACAGCACAGATACGCAGTATTTT
j_gene: TRBJ2-3
v_gene: TRBV29-1
d_gene: NA
abundance: once

CDR3aa: CASSLELITANEQFF
CDR3nt: TGCGCCAGCAGCTTGGAATTGATTACAGCGAATGAGCAGTTCTTC
j_gene: TRBJ2-1
v_gene: TRBV5-1
d_gene: NA
abundance: few

CDR3aa: CASSQPARDRDNEQFF
CDR3nt: TGCGCCAGCAGCCAACCCGCCCGGGACAGGGACAATGAGCAGTTCTTC
j_gene: TRBJ2-1
v_gene: TRBV4-1
d_gene: TRBD1
abundance: few

CDR3aa: CSVGRKKTEAFF
CDR3nt: TGCAGCGTTGGTCGGAAAAAAACTGAAGCTTTCTTT
j_gene: TRBJ1-1
v_gene: TRBV29-1
d_gene: NA
abundance: few

CDR3aa: CASSLTQRSINEQFF
CDR3nt: TGCGCCAGCAGCTTGACCCAGCGCTCGATCAATGAGCAGTTCTTC
j_gene: TRBJ2-1
v_gene: TRBV5-1
d_gene: NA
abundance: few

CDR3aa: CASSQSGENEQFF
CDR3nt: TGTGCCAGCAGTCAGAGTGGGGAGAATGAGCAGTTCTTC
j_gene: TRBJ2-1
v_gene: TRBV6-6
d_gene: NA
abundance: few

CDR3aa: CASSIGQGARDEQFF
CDR3nt: TGTGCCAGTAGTATAGGCCAGGGGGCGCGGGATGAGCAGTTCTTC
j_gene: TRBJ2-1
v_gene: TRBV19
d_gene: TRBD1
abundance: NA

CDR3aa: CASIPSGTEEAFF
CDR3nt: TGTGCCAGTATCCCTTCCGGAACAGAAGAAGCTTTCTTT
j_gene: TRBJ1-1
v_gene: TRBV19
d_gene: NA
abundance: NA

CDR3aa: CASSYSRTGGNTIYF
CDR3nt: TGTGCCAGCAGTTACTCGAGGACAGGTGGAAACACCATATATTTT
j_gene: TRBJ1-3
v_gene: TRBV6-5
d_gene: TRBD1
abundance: NA

CDR3aa: CASSQDTGLPEAFF
CDR3nt: TGTGCCAGCAGCCAAGATACGGGACTTCCTGAAGCTTTCTTT
j_gene: TRBJ1-1
v_gene: TRBV4-2
d_gene: NA
abundance: few

CDR3aa: CASSGGHGVPEAFF
CDR3nt: TGTGCCAGCAGCGGAGGTCACGGGGTCCCTGAAGCTTTCTTT
j_gene: TRBJ1-1
v_gene: TRBV9
d_gene: NA
abundance: few

CDR3aa: CAWSVNQGGPQHF
CDR3nt: TGTGCCTGGAGTGTAAACCAGGGAGGACCCCAGCATTTT
j_gene: TRBJ1-5
v_gene: TRBV30
d_gene: NA
abundance: few

CDR3aa: CASSARDFGTQYF
CDR3nt: TGTGCCAGCAGTGCCCGGGACTTCGGGACCCAGTACTTC
j_gene: TRBJ2-5
v_gene: TRBV25-1
d_gene: NA
abundance: few

CDR3aa: CSVEGTADTQYF
CDR3nt: TGCAGCGTTGAAGGGACGGCAGATACGCAATATTTT
j_gene: TRBJ2-3
v_gene: TRBV29-1
d_gene: NA
abundance: once

CDR3aa: CASSLVGDEQYF
CDR3nt: TGTGCCAGCAGTTTGGTCGGCGACGAGCAGTACTTC
j_gene: TRBJ2-7
v_gene: TRBV28
d_gene: NA
abundance: NA

CDR3aa: CASRGAGLVRNTIYF
CDR3nt: TGTGCCAGCAGGGGGGCCGGCTTGGTGAGAAACACCATATATTTT
j_gene: TRBJ1-3
v_gene: TRBV28
d_gene: NA
abundance: few

CDR3aa: CASSERPGNTDTQYF
CDR3nt: TGTGCCAGCAGCGAGAGGCCGGGCAACACAGATACGCAGTATTTT
j_gene: TRBJ2-3
v_gene: TRBV7-3
d_gene: NA
abundance: NA

CDR3aa: CAWSPGPLNTIYF
CDR3nt: TGTGCCTGGAGCCCTGGACCCTTAAACACCATATATTTT
j_gene: TRBJ1-3
v_gene: TRBV30
d_gene: NA
abundance: NA

CDR3aa: CACQGTGRQFF
CDR3nt: TGTGCCTGCCAGGGGACGGGAAGGCAGTTCTTC
j_gene: TRBJ2-1
v_gene: TRBV30
d_gene: NA
abundance: few

CDR3aa: CASSQDSQSSSYEQYF
CDR3nt: TGCGCCAGCAGCCAAGATTCTCAGTCCTCCTCCTACGAGCAGTACTTC
j_gene: TRBJ2-7
v_gene: TRBV4-3
d_gene: NA
abundance: few

CDR3aa: CASSPSGANTEAFF
CDR3nt: TGTGCCAGCTCACCTAGCGGCGCGAACACTGAAGCTTTCTTT
j_gene: TRBJ1-1
v_gene: TRBV18
d_gene: NA
abundance: NA

CDR3aa: CASSSRLAGRETQYF
CDR3nt: TGTGCCAGCAGCTCCCGACTAGCGGGGAGGGAGACCCAGTACTTC
j_gene: TRBJ2-5
v_gene: TRBV11-2
d_gene: TRBD2
abundance: few

CDR3aa: CASSPRTANYNEQFF
CDR3nt: TGTGCCAGCAGCCCACGGACAGCGAATTACAATGAGCAGTTCTTC
j_gene: TRBJ2-1
v_gene: TRBV7-9
d_gene: NA
abundance: few

CDR3aa: CASSAAGTSGGGYNEQFF
CDR3nt: TGTGCCAGCAGCGCCGCAGGGACTAGCGGGGGAGGTTACAATGAGCAGTTCTTC
j_gene: TRBJ2-1
v_gene: TRBV9
d_gene: TRBD2
abundance: NA

CDR3aa: CASRLTPYNEQFF
CDR3nt: TGTGCCAGCAGACTGACTCCTTACAATGAGCAGTTCTTC
j_gene: TRBJ2-1
v_gene: TRBV27
d_gene: NA
abundance: few